One and the same sample provided the 32 T cell receptor beta chains below, sequenced in a study of blood T cell repertoires in COVID-19 (TCRdb year 2020). The library was built by means of the immunoSEQ multiplex PCR assay. The table was pulled from immuneACCESS by TCRdb, which kept in-frame rearrangements only. Such tables lose some clones; where checked, under half of the loss comes from unresolved V genes, and the rest has no known cause. This sample has approximately 70,000 clones in its table, and 90% to 95% of those were observed once. Clones ranked in the top ten supply around 7% of the sample. Sequencing was done on a sample of peripheral blood. Receptors were obtained from a man in his forties or fifties with COVID-19, enrolled during active disease.

The chain recombines TRBV29-1 with TRBJ2-1; TRBD1 matches 7 bases. J was trimmed by 6 bases and V by 1 base; bases with no gene match: 6. The germline V gene has CDR1 SQVTM and CDR2 ANQGSEA. The CDR3 sequence is 14 residues long. CDR3 sequence (DNA): TGCAGCGTTGAAGCAGGGGCAGGGGGCAATGAGCAGTTCTTC. This sequence encodes CSVEAGAGGNEQFF.

The rearrangement links TRBV3-1 (or the pseudogene TRBV3-2) to TRBJ1-1, with D perhaps matching TRBD1 (5 bases). Germline assignment: CDR1 LGHDT and CDR2 YNNKEL (reference sequence). The CDR3 runs 14 residues. Trimming left V 6 bases short and J 2 bases short, with 13 bases between. The CDR3 loop reads CASRQSDSNTEAFF. In DNA, the CDR3 is TGTGCCAGCAGACAAAGTGACAGCAACACTGAAGCTTTCTTT.

This rearrangement joins TRBV7-6 to TRBJ1-1, with 8 positions matching TRBD1. This CDR3 is 16 amino acids long. Germline CDR1 SGHVS, CDR2 FNYEAQ. J was trimmed by 2 bases and V by 5 bases; bases with no gene match: 10. The CDR3 protein is CASSPIRDRQNTEAFF. CDR3 sequence (DNA): TGTGCCAGCAGCCCTATCCGGGACAGGCAAAACACTGAAGCTTTCTTT.

The chain has TRBV5-1 and TRBJ2-3; TRBD2 matches at 8 bases. Germline CDR1 SGHRS, CDR2 YFSETQ. The length of the CDR3 is 15 residues. After removal of 1 base from V and 5 bases from J, the junction contained 6 bases not matched to a gene. The CDR3 nucleotides read TGCGCCAGCAGCTTGAACGGGGGGGCCTTAGATACGCAGTATTTT. It translates to CASSLNGGALDTQYF.

The chain recombines TRBV30 with TRBJ1-5; TRBD1 aligns across 7 bases. Germline CDR1 GTSNPN, CDR2 SVGIG (reference sequence). CDR3 size: 14 residues. V was pared by 2 bases and J by 6 bases, with 7 bases of the junction left unmatched. This CDR3 is CAWSHGQGGQPQHF. CDR3 DNA: TGTGCCTGGAGTCATGGTCAGGGGGGTCAGCCCCAGCATTTT.

The chain combines TRBV30 with TRBJ1-1, with 9 bases lining up with TRBD1. Per germline, CDR1 GTSNPN and CDR2 SVGIG (reference sequence). Trimming removed 5 bases from V and 5 bases from J; junction bases left unmatched: 3. The CDR3 runs to 12 residues. Here the CDR3 reads CAWATGGTEAFF. The CDR3 coding sequence is TGTGCCTGGGCGACAGGGGGAACTGAAGCTTTCTTT.

CDR3: CASSIDNWAGQLYGANVLTF. CDR3 sequence (DNA): TGTGCCAGTAGTATTGATAACTGGGCAGGGCAATTGTATGGGGCCAACGTCCTGACTTTC. The chain has TRBV19 and TRBJ2-6, with a tentative D call TRBD1 (5 bases). V lost 3 bases and J lost 3, with 24 bases in between. The CDR3 extends over 20 amino acids. Germline CDR1 LNHDA, CDR2 SQIVND (reference sequence).

A note on this clone: Different DNA sequences within this sample yield the same CDR3. V and J are TRBV3-1 (or the pseudogene TRBV3-2) and TRBJ1-5; D unclear. The germline V gene has CDR1 LGHDT and CDR2 YNNKEL (reference sequence). Trimming removed 2 bases from V and 1 base from J, with 27 bases in between. The length of the CDR3 is 21 residues. CDR3 residues: CASSQLRLPVASPFSNQPQHF. The CDR3 DNA reads TGTGCCAGCAGCCAACTACGACTCCCCGTTGCCTCCCCCTTCAGCAATCAGCCCCAGCATTTT.

The chain couples TRBV7-9 to TRBJ2-1; 8 bases line up with TRBD1. Germline assignment: CDR1 SEHNR and CDR2 FQNEAQ (reference sequence). The CDR3 has 13 amino acids. With V trimmed by 0 bases and J by 9 bases, 1 base remained unmatched. The CDR3 DNA is TGTGCCAGCAGCTTAGCCGGACAGGGTGAGCAGTTCTTC. Its translation is CASSLAGQGEQFF.

The chain couples TRBV6-6 to TRBJ2-2; tentatively, D is TRBD1 (6 bases). The CDR3 extends over 16 amino acids. V was cut by 5 bases and J by 0 bases, with 13 bases left in between. Germline V gene sequence: CDR1 MNHNY, CDR2 SVGAGI (reference sequence). In DNA form, the CDR3 reads TGTGCCAGCAGTCGAACCGGGACACCGAACACCGGGGAGCTGTTTTTT. This sequence encodes CASSRTGTPNTGELFF.

The CDR3 region has the DNA TGTGCCAGCAGTTATAGCACAGATACGCAGTATTTT. This gives the protein CASSYSTDTQYF. The V gene is TRBV11-2, the J gene TRBJ2-3; D is uncertain. V lost 6 bases and J 0 bases, leaving 4 bases between the germline ends. The V gene's germline CDR1 is SGHAT and CDR2 FQNNGV. This CDR3 has 12 amino acids.

The rearrangement links TRBV29-1 to TRBJ1-2; TRBD1 might be the D (6 bases). The CDR3 sequence is 14 residues long. The ends were cut back, 2 bases at V and 0 bases at J, with 10 bases in the middle. Germline V gives CDR1 SQVTM, CDR2 ANQGSEA. CDR3 sequence reads: CSVEKGGANYGYTF. CDR3 nucleotide sequence: TGCAGCGTTGAAAAGGGGGGGGCTAACTATGGCTACACCTTC.

The chain joins TRBV10-1 to TRBJ1-3, with TRBD1 identical over 7 bases. The CDR3 totals 16 residues. From germline, CDR1 is WNHNN and CDR2 SYGVQD (reference sequence). With 10 bases clipped from V and 3 bases from J, the junction kept 15 bases outside the gene matches. The CDR3 nucleotides are TGCGCCACGCAGCCTGTGACAGGGCTTCGTGGAAACACCATATATTTT. This translates into CATQPVTGLRGNTIYF.

This chain joins TRBV4-1 and TRBJ1-1; D is unclear. The CDR3 loop spans 15 amino acids. V was clipped by 0 bases and J by 1 base, with 9 bases between them. CDR1 is MGHRA and CDR2 is YSYEKL in the germline V gene. The CDR3 nucleotides are TGCGCCAGCAGCCAAGATGAAGCAAAGAACACTGAAGCTTTCTTT. Translated: CASSQDEAKNTEAFF.

This chain uses TRBV10-2 with TRBJ1-1; the match to TRBD1 covers 9 bases. CDR3 length: 14 amino acids. CDR1 is WSHSY and CDR2 is SAAADI in the germline V gene. Losses at the gene ends were 6 bases for V and 3 bases for J; bases not matched to a gene: 5. For the CDR3, the DNA is TGCGCCAGCAGCCCGGGACAGGGCGACACTGAAGCTTTCTTT. It encodes CASSPGQGDTEAFF.

The V call is TRBV19, the J call TRBJ2-7; tentatively, D is TRBD1 (5 bases). The CDR3 spans 17 residues. The V gene's germline CDR1 is LNHDA and CDR2 SQIVND (reference sequence). The V end was cut by 5 bases, the J end by 0 bases, with 20 bases between. The CDR3 DNA follows: TGTGCCAGTAGTCAACACCTGACAGCTACGACCTCCTACGAGCAGTACTTC. The encoded protein is CASSQHLTATTSYEQYF.

The chain has TRBV27 and TRBJ2-4; 9 positions match TRBD1. The CDR3 covers 15 residues. Looked up from germline, CDR1 is MNHEY and CDR2 is SMNVEV (reference sequence). Trimming took 3 bases from V and 9 from J; bases not matched to a gene: 9. The CDR3 reads CASSLSRGQGFIQYF. The CDR3 coding sequence is TGTGCCAGCAGTTTGAGCCGTGGACAGGGGTTCATTCAGTACTTC.

The chain combines TRBV5-5 with TRBJ2-3; 11 bases line up with TRBD2. This CDR3 is built from 15 residues. V shed 2 bases, J shed 2 bases, and the junction held 1 base outside the gene matches. CDR1 and CDR2 (germline): SGHKS, YYEKEE (reference sequence). The CDR3 here is CASSFSGGDTDTQYF. For the CDR3, the DNA is TGTGCCAGCAGCTTTAGCGGGGGGGACACAGATACGCAGTATTTT.

The chain has TRBV2 and TRBJ2-7, with D possibly matching TRBD2 (5 bases). V was cut by 8 bases and J by 3 bases, with 17 bases left in between. The CDR3 extends over 14 amino acids. Germline V lookup: CDR1 SNHLY, CDR2 FYNNEI. The CDR3 spells CASSRGGVSYEQYF. The CDR3 coding sequence is TGTGCCAGCTCTCGAGGAGGCGTAAGCTACGAGCAGTACTTC.

The chain uses TRBV28 and TRBJ1-2, with 12 bases aligning to TRBD1. The germline V gene encodes CDR1 MDHEN and CDR2 SYDVKM. This CDR3 contains 14 residues. V lost 6 bases to trimming and J lost 8 bases; unmatched junction nucleotides: 7. CDR3 DNA: TGTGCCAGCAGCTCGGGACAGGGGGCGGAAGGCTACACCTTC. Protein: CASSSGQGAEGYTF.

The chain recombines TRBV6-5 with TRBJ2-7; D is perhaps TRBD2 (6 bases). The CDR3 is 12 residues long. V was trimmed by 4 bases and J by 6 bases, leaving 10 bases between them. Germline CDR1 reads MNHEY; CDR2 reads SVGAGI. This chain's CDR3 is CASSSPGGEQYF. DNA for the CDR3: TGTGCCAGCAGTTCACCCGGGGGCGAGCAGTACTTC.

The rearrangement uses TRBV10-3 and TRBJ1-5; D gene ambiguous. The germline gives CDR1 ENHRY, CDR2 SYGVKD. The length of the CDR3 is 16 residues. Trimming stripped 0 bases from V and 7 bases from J, with 16 bases between. The CDR3 sequence is CAISESLITSGQPQHF. DNA for the CDR3: TGTGCCATCAGTGAGTCTCTCATCACCTCGGGGCAGCCCCAGCATTTT.

This rearrangement joins TRBV2 to TRBJ2-3, with 8 bases identical to TRBD1. This CDR3 comprises 15 residues. With V trimmed by 5 bases and J by 6 bases, 10 bases remained unmatched. From germline, CDR1 is SNHLY and CDR2 FYNNEI. The CDR3 bases are TGTGCCAGCAGTCGGCCTTCAGGGGGCAGGGATACGCAGTATTTT. Residues: CASSRPSGGRDTQYF.

The V call is TRBV11-2, the J call TRBJ2-5; 8 nucleotides align to TRBD2. Germline V gene data show CDR1 as SGHAT and CDR2 as FQNNGV. Trimming removed 8 bases from V and 12 bases from J; junction bases left unmatched: 20. This CDR3 contains 15 residues. This chain's CDR3 is CASGSSGLPRGGEYF. The CDR3 nucleotides are TGTGCCAGCGGTTCTAGCGGGTTACCAAGAGGGGGGGAGTACTTC.

This chain links TRBV30 with TRBJ1-2; 7 bases are a match to TRBD1. V was clipped by 4 bases and J by 0 bases; unmatched bases: 8. Germline V gene data show CDR1 as GTSNPN and CDR2 as SVGIG (reference sequence). This CDR3 region has 15 residues. CDR3 loop: CAWTRRTGANYGYTF. In nucleotides, the CDR3 is TGTGCCTGGACCCGCAGGACAGGAGCTAACTATGGCTACACCTTC.

J is TRBJ2-5 and V is TRBV5-5; 12 nucleotides line up with TRBD2. After removal of 1 base from V and 4 bases from J, the junction contained 5 bases not matched to a gene. Germline V gene data show CDR1 as SGHKS and CDR2 as YYEKEE (reference sequence). The CDR3 totals 16 residues. CDR3 sequence reads: CASSLRLAGVIETQYF. In nucleotides, the CDR3 is TGTGCCAGCAGCTTGAGACTAGCGGGGGTTATAGAGACCCAGTACTTC.

The chain employs TRBV29-1 and TRBJ2-2; weak D call: TRBD1 (6 bases). Germline-derived CDR1 and CDR2 are SQVTM and ANQGSEA. V was shortened by 4 bases and J by 4 bases, with 10 bases between the two germline ends. There are 13 residues in the CDR3. The CDR3 spells CSVGTRGTGELFF. The CDR3 DNA follows: TGCAGCGTTGGTACCAGGGGCACCGGGGAGCTGTTTTTT.

The chain links TRBV27 to TRBJ1-2; 8 positions match TRBD1. The J segment lost 0 bases and the V segment lost 1 base, leaving 7 bases of the junction unmatched. Looked up from germline, CDR1 is MNHEY and CDR2 is SMNVEV (reference sequence). The CDR3 covers 17 residues. The CDR3 DNA is TGTGCCAGCAGTTTATTGGGTATGGGACAGGCTAACTATGGCTACACCTTC. It specifies CASSLLGMGQANYGYTF.

The V gene is TRBV30, the J gene TRBJ1-4, with D possibly matching TRBD1 (5 bases). V was pared by 4 bases and J by 7 bases, with 10 bases between. Germline-derived CDR1 and CDR2 are GTSNPN and SVGIG (reference sequence). This CDR3 has 12 residues. The chain's CDR3 is CAWTQGSEKLFF. The CDR3 nucleotides read TGTGCCTGGACTCAGGGAAGTGAAAAACTGTTTTTT.

V and J are TRBV6-4 and TRBJ1-2; D not certain. The CDR3 contains 12 residues. Germline CDR1 and CDR2: MRHNA and SNTAGT. Trimming removed 2 bases from V and 6 bases from J, with 7 bases in between. This CDR3 is CASSDGRDGYTF. The CDR3 DNA sequence: TGTGCCAGCAGTGACGGGAGGGATGGCTACACCTTC.

The chain links TRBV5-4 to TRBJ2-2; 13 positions match TRBD2. This CDR3 comprises 16 residues. The V gene end was trimmed by 6 bases and the J gene end by 4 bases; junction bases not matched to a gene: 6. CDR1 SGHNT and CDR2 YYREEE come from the germline V gene (reference sequence). The CDR3 bases are TGTGCCAGCATCGTCACTAGCGGGGGGGCCACCGGGGAGCTGTTTTTT. This gives the protein CASIVTSGGATGELFF.

This clone showed up just once. The chain carries TRBV3-1 (or the pseudogene TRBV3-2) and TRBJ2-1, with D perhaps matching TRBD1 (5 bases). The CDR3 spans 16 residues. Germline lookup yields CDR1 LGHDT and CDR2 YNNKEL (reference sequence). V lost 1 base and J lost 6, with 16 bases in between. The CDR3 loop is CASSQATEPVFNEQFF. The CDR3 nucleotides are TGTGCCAGCAGCCAAGCGACAGAGCCCGTGTTCAATGAGCAGTTCTTC.